These T cell receptor beta chains were read from a single sample in a study of CD8 T cells in Susac syndrome. One entry per CDR3 protein results from TCRdb running MiXCR on the immunoSEQ multiplex PCR reads. This table has roughly 110,000 distinct CDR3 sequences, nearly 95% appearing once. The material sequenced was CD4+ T cells from PBMCs. Source of these receptors: a human donor in good health. Each CDR3 is given with its conserved first and last residue. The D gene is left open where the match is weak. Part of the rows lack a size; the others show once, few, many or a class for expanded clones.

abundance	d_gene	v_gene	j_gene	CDR3nt	CDR3aa
.	.	TRBV6-2/TRBV6-3	TRBJ2-1	TGTGCCAGCAGGATACAGGGAGGTCATGAGCAGTTCTTC	CASRIQGGHEQFF
.	TRBD2	TRBV20-1	TRBJ2-7	TGCAGTGCTAGACCCGCGCTAGCGGGTGGCTACGAGCAGTACTTC	CSARPALAGGYEQYF
.	TRBD1	TRBV23-1	TRBJ2-1	TGCGCCAGCAGTTCGCTTCGACAGGGTCACAATGAGCAGTTCTTC	CASSSLRQGHNEQFF
.	TRBD1	TRBV7-2	TRBJ1-1	TGTGCCAGCAGCATACAGGGGGCTCAGACTGAAGCTTTCTTT	CASSIQGAQTEAFF
.	TRBD2	TRBV29-1	TRBJ2-1	TGCAGCTATGATCCGGGACTACCGAGCTCCTACAATGAGCAGTTCTTC	CSYDPGLPSSYNEQFF
once	TRBD1	TRBV27	TRBJ1-1	TGTGCCAGCAGTTCCGGCGACAGGGATGACACTGAAGCTTTCTTT	CASSSGDRDDTEAFF
.	TRBD1	TRBV4-3	TRBJ2-2	TGCGCCAGCAGCCCTCACCGAGGGACAGTCAACACCGGGGAGCTGTTTTTT	CASSPHRGTVNTGELFF
.	.	TRBV20-1	TRBJ2-6	TGCAGTGCTAGATCCGGATCCTCTGGGGCCAACGTCCTGACTTTC	CSARSGSSGANVLTF
.	.	TRBV12-3/TRBV12-4	TRBJ1-2	TGTGCCAGCAGTGGACCCAGGGAGGGTAGGGCCTTC	CASSGPREGRAF
once	.	TRBV19	TRBJ2-4	TGTGCCAGTAGTATGAGCAGCCTTCTAGCCAAAAACATTCAGTACTTC	CASSMSSLLAKNIQYF
.	TRBD1	TRBV19	TRBJ1-2	TGTGCCAGTAGTACCCGGGACAGGTCTGGCTACACCTTC	CASSTRDRSGYTF
.	TRBD2	TRBV30	TRBJ2-3	TGTGCCTGGAATAGCGGGAGAAGAGATACGCAGTATTTT	CAWNSGRRDTQYF
.	.	TRBV9	TRBJ2-7	TGTGCCAGCAGCGTATCCGGGGGAGCACGCGAGCAGTACTTC	CASSVSGGAREQYF
.	.	TRBV20-1	TRBJ2-4	TGCAGTGCTAGAGTTCCCGGGGTGGGTCAAAACATTCAGTACTTC	CSARVPGVGQNIQYF
.	.	TRBV6-2/TRBV6-3	TRBJ1-1	TGTGCCAGCAACAGAGCATTTAAGAACACTGAAGCTTTCTTT	CASNRAFKNTEAFF
.	TRBD1	TRBV10-3	TRBJ2-6	TGTGCCATCAGTGACCTTGGTGGCAAGGACAGGGGGCCCGCTGGGGCCAACGTCCTGACTTTC	CAISDLGGKDRGPAGANVLTF
.	.	TRBV25-1	TRBJ2-1	TGTGCCAGCTCCGACCATGACAATGAGCAGTTCTTC	CASSDHDNEQFF
.	.	TRBV12-3/TRBV12-4	TRBJ1-2	TGTGCCAGCAGCTCCCTAGCCTATAACTATGGCTACACCTTC	CASSSLAYNYGYTF
.	.	TRBV5-5	TRBJ1-1	TGTGCCAGCAGGTTTCGGCTCGGCCTCGTGAACACTGAAGCTTTCTTT	CASRFRLGLVNTEAFF
.	.	TRBV5-6	TRBJ1-5	TGTGCCAGCAAAACAGGTAATAGCAATCAGCCCCAGCATTTT	CASKTGNSNQPQHF
.	.	TRBV10-3	TRBJ2-2	TGTGCCATCAGTGGGAACACCGGGGAGCTGTTTTTT	CAISGNTGELFF
.	TRBD1	TRBV13	TRBJ1-2	TGTGCCAGCAGCTCCACCAAAGGGGGCTTTGTCTACACCTTC	CASSSTKGGFVYTF
once	.	TRBV4-3	TRBJ1-1	TGCGCCAGCAGCCAAGATTCGAAAACAGGCGGATACACTGAAGCTTTCTTT	CASSQDSKTGGYTEAFF
.	TRBD1	TRBV7-2	TRBJ1-2	TGTGCCAGCAGCTTACCGTTTGGGACAGGGGACGGCTACACCTTC	CASSLPFGTGDGYTF
.	.	TRBV7-9	TRBJ1-2	TGTGCCAGCAGCTCCGGGACGGAATATGGCTACACCTTC	CASSSGTEYGYTF
.	TRBD1	TRBV13	TRBJ2-7	TGTGCCAGCAGCAGAGGACAGGGATACGAGCAGTACTTC	CASSRGQGYEQYF
.	.	TRBV11-2	TRBJ2-3	TGTGCCAGCAGCCGTCGGGGGCAGAGCACAGATACGCAGTATTTT	CASSRRGQSTDTQYF
.	.	TRBV5-5	TRBJ2-1	TGTGCCAGCAGCTGGGACGCCCTTCTCAGTTCAGAGCAGTTCTTC	CASSWDALLSSEQFF
once	.	TRBV6-5	TRBJ2-3	TGTGCCAGCAGGATCCGGGGCCTCACAGATACGCAGTATTTT	CASRIRGLTDTQYF
.	.	TRBV19	TRBJ1-1	TGTGCCAGTAGTATAGATCTCTCGGGTTCTGAAGCTTTCTTT	CASSIDLSGSEAFF
.	.	TRBV7-3	TRBJ1-1	TGTGCCAGCAGTCCAGGGAGCGGGAACACTGAAGCTTTCTTT	CASSPGSGNTEAFF
.	.	TRBV7-2	TRBJ2-5	TGTGCCAGCAGCTTATCGAAAGACAACGCAGGGTTGAGGCAAGAGACCCAGTACTTC	CASSLSKDNAGLRQETQYF
.	.	TRBV7-2	TRBJ2-7	TGTGCTAGCGAGGGAAACTACGAGCAGTACTTC	CASEGNYEQYF
.	TRBD1	TRBV7-9	TRBJ2-1	TGTGCCAGCAGCTTCGGGACAGCATACAATGAGCAGTTCTTC	CASSFGTAYNEQFF
.	TRBD2	TRBV20-1	TRBJ2-3	TGCAGTGCTACCTCGGCTAGCGGGGTGATAGATACGCAGTATTTT	CSATSASGVIDTQYF
.	.	TRBV5-1	TRBJ2-7	TGCGCCAGCAGCCACTTAAACAACCGTCGGAAAGGCGAGCAGTACTTC	CASSHLNNRRKGEQYF
.	TRBD2	TRBV5-1	TRBJ2-2	TGCGCCAGCACCCTAGCGGGGGAGAACACCGGGGAGCTGTTTTTT	CASTLAGENTGELFF
.	.	TRBV28	TRBJ1-1	TGTGCCAGCAGTTTCGGACTGGGAAACACTGAAGCTTTCTTT	CASSFGLGNTEAFF
.	TRBD1	TRBV20-1	TRBJ1-1	TGCAGTGCGAGGGGACAGGTGGTGGAAACTGAAGCTTTCTTT	CSARGQVVETEAFF
.	TRBD1	TRBV19	TRBJ1-2	TGTGCCAGTAGTCTCTCGACAGGGCCTAACTATGGCTACACCTTC	CASSLSTGPNYGYTF
.	TRBD1	TRBV4-2	TRBJ2-7	TGTGCCAGCAGCCAAGATTCGGACAGGCCGTACGAGCAGTACTTC	CASSQDSDRPYEQYF
.	.	TRBV5-6	TRBJ2-7	TGTGCCAGCAGCTTTCCAGGTGGATTTCCTATAGAGCAGTACTTC	CASSFPGGFPIEQYF
.	.	TRBV29-1	TRBJ2-1	TGCAGCGCCCCTGGGGCGGTTTCCTACAATGAGCAGTTCTTC	CSAPGAVSYNEQFF
.	.	TRBV6-6	TRBJ1-5	TGTGCCAGCAGTAACGGACAGCTAAATCAGCCCCAGCATTTT	CASSNGQLNQPQHF
.	.	TRBV5-1	TRBJ1-4	TGCGCCAGCAGCTTGGCCACCGGTGAAAAACTGTTTTTT	CASSLATGEKLFF
.	.	TRBV11-2	TRBJ2-7	TGTGCCAGCAGCTCGAAGATATCAGCCTACGAGCAGTACTTC	CASSSKISAYEQYF
.	TRBD1	TRBV5-5	TRBJ2-5	TGTGCCAGCTCGATAGGGGGCGGAAAAGAGACCCAGTACTTC	CASSIGGGKETQYF
.	.	TRBV4-3	TRBJ1-2	TGCGCCAGCAGCCAAGATGCCCAGGGGTTGGATGGCTACACCTTC	CASSQDAQGLDGYTF
.	.	TRBV18	TRBJ1-1	TGTGCCAGCTCACCACCCGACAGCTGGAACACTGAAGCTTTCTTT	CASSPPDSWNTEAFF
.	.	TRBV5-1	TRBJ1-1	TGCGCCAGCAAGTGGACTGGGGAGGTCAACACTGAAGCTTTCTTT	CASKWTGEVNTEAFF
.	TRBD1	TRBV29-1	TRBJ1-1	TGCAGCGTTGTCGTACAGGGGATTATCACTGAAGCTTTCTTT	CSVVVQGIITEAFF
.	TRBD2	TRBV5-6	TRBJ2-3	TGTGCCAGCAGCTTGGAAGGAGCGGGACTAGCGGGAGCAGTGCGGAGAGATACGCAGTATTTT	CASSLEGAGLAGAVRRDTQYF
.	TRBD1	TRBV29-1	TRBJ2-7	TGCAGCGTTGAACCGGGACAGGGGGTCTACGAGCAGTACTTC	CSVEPGQGVYEQYF